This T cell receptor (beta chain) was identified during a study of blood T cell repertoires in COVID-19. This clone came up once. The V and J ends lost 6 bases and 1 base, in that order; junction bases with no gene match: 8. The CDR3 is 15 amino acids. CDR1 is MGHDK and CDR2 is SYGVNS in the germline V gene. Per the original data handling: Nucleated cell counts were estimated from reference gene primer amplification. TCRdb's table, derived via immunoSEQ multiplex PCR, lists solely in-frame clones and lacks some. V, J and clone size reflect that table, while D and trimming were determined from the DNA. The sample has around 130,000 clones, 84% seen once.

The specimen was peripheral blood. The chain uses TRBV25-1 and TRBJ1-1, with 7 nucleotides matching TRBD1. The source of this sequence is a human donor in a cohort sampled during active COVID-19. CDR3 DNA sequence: TGTGCCAGCAGCGATGACAGGGTCGGGAACACTGAAGCTTTCTTT. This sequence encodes CASSDDRVGNTEAFF.